These 17 T cell receptor beta chains share one sample of origin, sequenced in a study of cytomegalovirus exposure and HLA in healthy donors. Primers included in the PCR were 60 Vbeta and 13 Jbeta primers. Measured with immunoSEQ multiplex PCR; TCRdb has only the in-frame clones, and not every one. The sample comprises fewer than 150,000 clones, 80% of which are singletons, and around 2.2% rests with the top ten. Sequenced input: PBMCs. The source of these receptors is a man aged 25-40 years in good health and CMV-seronegative.

This rearrangement joins TRBV19 to TRBJ1-4; D is undetermined. The CDR3 extends over 13 amino acids. V gave up 5 bases and J gave up 4 bases, with 8 bases separating them. Germline CDR1 is LNHDA and CDR2 is SQIVND (reference sequence). This CDR3 reads CASSLRLNEKLFF. CDR3 in DNA: TGTGCCAGTAGTCTCCGTCTTAATGAAAAACTGTTTTTT.

The gene calls are TRBV19 and TRBJ1-1; maybe TRBD1 (5 bases). The CDR3 sequence is 13 residues long. The germline CDR1 and CDR2 sequences are LNHDA and SQIVND (reference sequence). Deletions cut 6 bases from V and 1 base from J, with 9 bases between. The CDR3 spells CASSYTGNTEAFF. CDR3 DNA: TGTGCCAGTAGCTACACAGGGAACACTGAAGCTTTCTTT.

The chain links TRBV18 to TRBJ2-1; D is undetermined. The V end lost 3 bases, the J end lost 8 bases, and 14 bases lay between the germline ends. Germline values: CDR1 KGHSH, CDR2 LQKENI. The length of the CDR3 is 14 residues. The DNA for the CDR3 is TGTGCCAGCTCACCGAGGCTAGTTGAGGATGAGCAGTTCTTC. Amino acids: CASSPRLVEDEQFF. Based on the CDR3 plus reference TRBV18 and TRBJ2-1, the full variable domain is NAGVMQNPRHLVRRRGQEARLRCSPMKGHSHVYWYRQLPEEGLKFMVYLQKENIIDESGMPKERFSAEFPKEGPSILRIQQVVRGDSAAYFCASSPRLVEDEQFFGPGTRLTVL.

The J gene is TRBJ1-2, the V gene TRBV21-1; the table's TRBD1 call for D was not verified on the DNA. TRBV21-1 has pseudogene status. There are 18 residues in the CDR3. For the CDR3, the DNA is TGTGCCAGCAGCAAAGGGGGACAGGGTCACAATTTAAACTATGGCTACACCTTC. This codes for CASSKGGQGHNLNYGYTF.

This clone was counted a single time. The V gene is TRBV11-2, the J gene TRBJ1-2; D possibly corresponds to TRBD1 (5 bases). Trimming cost V 3 bases and J 4 bases, with 12 bases left between them. The CDR3 spans 14 residues. From germline, CDR1 is SGHAT and CDR2 FQNNGV. The CDR3 loop is CASSFGPTGYGYTF. The CDR3 nucleotides are TGTGCCAGCAGCTTCGGGCCAACAGGCTATGGCTACACCTTC.

V usage is TRBV19 and J usage is TRBJ2-3; TRBD2 aligns across 7 bases. The germline V gene encodes CDR1 LNHDA and CDR2 SQIVND (reference sequence). The CDR3 is 17 residues long. V shed 6 bases and J 0 bases; nucleotides not matched to a gene: 12. The CDR3 region is CASSRTVAGDSTDTQYF. CDR3 nucleotide sequence: TGTGCCAGTAGCAGAACCGTAGCGGGTGACAGCACAGATACGCAGTATTTT.

J is TRBJ2-3 and V is TRBV5-1; possibly TRBD2 for D (6 bases). V lost 2 bases to trimming and J lost 1 base, with 11 bases between them. The V gene's germline CDR1 is SGHRS and CDR2 YFSETQ. There are 15 residues in the CDR3. The CDR3 here is CASSFIGGGTDTQYF. The CDR3 region has the DNA TGCGCCAGCAGCTTTATCGGCGGGGGCACAGATACGCAGTATTTT.

V is TRBV5-6 and J is TRBJ2-7; TRBD2 aligns across 7 bases. Germline V gene sequence: CDR1 SGHDT, CDR2 YYEEEE. Trimming removed 0 bases from V and 3 bases from J; junction bases left unmatched: 3. CDR3 length equals 14 residues. CDR3 in amino acids: CASSLGGGVYEQYF. The CDR3 DNA is TGTGCCAGCAGCTTGGGGGGGGGAGTCTACGAGCAGTACTTC.

V usage is TRBV21-1 and J usage is TRBJ2-7; the DNA was not compared with TRBD2, the D call given in the table. TRBV21-1 is tagged as a pseudogene. The CDR3 totals 14 residues. CDR3 in amino acids: CASSKGGATYEQYF. In nucleotides, the CDR3 is TGTGCCAGCAGCAAAGGAGGTGCTACCTACGAGCAGTACTTC.

The rearrangement links TRBV27 to TRBJ2-7; 8 bases align to TRBD1. Germline lookup yields CDR1 MNHEY and CDR2 SMNVEV (reference sequence). The V segment lost 5 bases and the J segment 9 bases; nucleotides outside the gene matches: 15. The CDR3 totals 15 residues. CDR3 DNA: TGTGCCAGCAGTCCAACCGGGACAGGCATTCCGGGGCAGTACTTC. Its protein product is CASSPTGTGIPGQYF.

The rearrangement uses TRBV6-1 and TRBJ1-5; a possible D gene is TRBD1 (6 bases). Trimming shortened V by 10 bases and J by 4 bases, and 8 bases separated the two germline ends. This CDR3 has 11 amino acids. The V gene's germline CDR1 is MNHNS and CDR2 SASEGT. Written as DNA, the CDR3 is TGTGCCACCCAGGGGAATCAGCCCCAGCATTTT. Protein: CATQGNQPQHF.

This clone has more than one count but fewer than ten. The V gene is TRBV28, the J gene TRBJ1-1; D is unclear. CDR1 and CDR2 (germline): MDHEN, SYDVKM. CDR3 length: 12 amino acids. Trimming removed 6 bases from V and 1 base from J, with 6 bases in between. The CDR3 reads CASRLENTEAFF. In DNA form, the CDR3 reads TGTGCCAGCAGACTCGAGAACACTGAAGCTTTCTTT.

This clone has just a few counts. This chain's CDR3 is CASRQGANQPQHF. The CDR3 coding sequence is TGTGCCAGCAGACAGGGGGCGAATCAGCCCCAGCATTTT. The chain employs TRBV25-1 and TRBJ1-5, with TRBD1 identical over 9 bases. Germline values: CDR1 MGHDK, CDR2 SYGVNS. With V trimmed by 6 bases and J by 4 bases, 1 base remained unmatched. The CDR3 spans 13 residues.

The rearrangement joins TRBV28 to TRBJ1-2; 9 bases are a match to TRBD1. Germline V gene data show CDR1 as MDHEN and CDR2 as SYDVKM. V was pared by 7 bases and J by 4 bases, with 7 bases of the junction left unmatched. CDR3 size: 14 residues. Here the CDR3 reads CASKTGGASYGYTF. In DNA, the CDR3 is TGTGCCAGCAAAACAGGGGGCGCTTCCTATGGCTACACCTTC.

The rearrangement joins TRBV27 to TRBJ2-3; D unclear. CDR1 and CDR2 from the germline V gene are MNHEY and SMNVEV (reference sequence). The CDR3 loop spans 15 amino acids. Trimming stripped 1 base from V and 6 bases from J, with 14 bases between. The CDR3 spells CASSLYSWVGDTQYF. In DNA form, the CDR3 reads TGTGCCAGCAGTTTATACAGTTGGGTCGGCGATACGCAGTATTTT.

The chain links TRBV4-3 to TRBJ2-3; D is possibly TRBD2 (6 bases). The CDR3 is 15 residues long. Germline CDR1 LGHNA, CDR2 YSLEER. V was cut by 1 base and J by 2 bases, with 10 bases left in between. The CDR3 is CASSQGWRDTDTQYF. CDR3 DNA sequence: TGCGCCAGCAGCCAAGGGTGGCGGGACACAGATACGCAGTATTTT.

The chain links TRBV15 to TRBJ2-7, with 9 bases identical to TRBD1. CDR1 and CDR2 (germline): LNHNV, YYDKDF (reference sequence). This CDR3 has 14 residues. The V and J ends lost 5 bases and 6 bases, in that order; junction bases with no gene match: 8. The CDR3 coding sequence is TGTGCCACCAGCTCATCAAGGACAGGGGTCGAGCAGTACTTC. It codes for CATSSSRTGVEQYF.